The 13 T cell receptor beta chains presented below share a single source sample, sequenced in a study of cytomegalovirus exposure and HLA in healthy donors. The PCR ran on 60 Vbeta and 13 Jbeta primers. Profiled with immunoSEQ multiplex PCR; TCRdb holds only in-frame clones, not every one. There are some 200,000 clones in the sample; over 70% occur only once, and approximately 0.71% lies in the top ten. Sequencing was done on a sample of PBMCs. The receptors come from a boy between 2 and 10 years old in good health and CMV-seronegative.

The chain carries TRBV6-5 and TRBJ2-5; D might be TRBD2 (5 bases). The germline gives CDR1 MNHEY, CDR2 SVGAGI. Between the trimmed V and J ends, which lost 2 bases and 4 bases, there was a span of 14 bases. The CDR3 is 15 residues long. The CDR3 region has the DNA TGTGCCAGCAGTTACCGGCTCCCGGCGGGAGAGACCCAGTACTTC. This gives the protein CASSYRLPAGETQYF.

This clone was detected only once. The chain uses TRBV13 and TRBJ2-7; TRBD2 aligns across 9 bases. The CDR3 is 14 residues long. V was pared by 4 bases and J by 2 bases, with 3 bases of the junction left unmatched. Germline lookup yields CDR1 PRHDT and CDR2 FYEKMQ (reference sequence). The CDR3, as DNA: TGTGCCAGCAGCTCCCGACTAGCGGCCTACGAGCAGTACTTC. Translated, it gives CASSSRLAAYEQYF.

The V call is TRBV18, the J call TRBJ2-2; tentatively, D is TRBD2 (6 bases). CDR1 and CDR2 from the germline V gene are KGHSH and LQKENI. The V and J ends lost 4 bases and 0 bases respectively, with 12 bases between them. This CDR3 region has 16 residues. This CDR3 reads CASSHRGVSNTGELFF. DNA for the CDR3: TGTGCCAGCTCACATCGCGGGGTCTCGAACACCGGGGAGCTGTTTTTT.

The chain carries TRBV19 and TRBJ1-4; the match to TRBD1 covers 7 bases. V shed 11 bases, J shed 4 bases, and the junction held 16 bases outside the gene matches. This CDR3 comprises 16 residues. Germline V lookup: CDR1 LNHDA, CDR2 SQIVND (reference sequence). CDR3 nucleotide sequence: TGTGCCGCGACAGGGTGGGACATTCGTGGTAATGAAAAACTGTTTTTT. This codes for CAATGWDIRGNEKLFF.

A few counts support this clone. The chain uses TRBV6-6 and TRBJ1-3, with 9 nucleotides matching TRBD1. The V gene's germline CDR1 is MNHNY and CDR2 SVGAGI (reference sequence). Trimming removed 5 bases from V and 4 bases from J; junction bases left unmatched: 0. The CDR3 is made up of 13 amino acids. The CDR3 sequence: CASSGTGGNTIYF. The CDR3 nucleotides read TGTGCCAGCAGTGGGACAGGGGGAAACACCATATATTTT.

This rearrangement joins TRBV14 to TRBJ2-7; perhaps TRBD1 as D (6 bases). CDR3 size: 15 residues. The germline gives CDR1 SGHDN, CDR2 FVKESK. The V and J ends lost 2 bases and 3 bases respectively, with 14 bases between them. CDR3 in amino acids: CASSQRSGHNYEQYF. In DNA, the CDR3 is TGTGCCAGCAGCCAAAGATCGGGACACAACTACGAGCAGTACTTC.

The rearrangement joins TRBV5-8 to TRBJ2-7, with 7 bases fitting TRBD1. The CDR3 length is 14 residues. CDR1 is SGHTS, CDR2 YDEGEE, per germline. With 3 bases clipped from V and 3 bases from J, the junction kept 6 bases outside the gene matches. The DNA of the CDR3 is TGTGCCAGCAGCTCCCGGGACAGCTACTACGAGCAGTACTTC. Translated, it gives CASSSRDSYYEQYF.

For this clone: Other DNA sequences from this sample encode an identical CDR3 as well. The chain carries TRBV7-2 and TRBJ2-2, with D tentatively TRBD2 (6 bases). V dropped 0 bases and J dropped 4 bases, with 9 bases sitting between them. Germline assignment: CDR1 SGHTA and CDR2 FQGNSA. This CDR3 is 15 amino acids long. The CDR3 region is CASSLAGGITGELFF. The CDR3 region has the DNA TGTGCCAGCAGCTTAGCGGGGGGAATCACCGGGGAGCTGTTTTTT.

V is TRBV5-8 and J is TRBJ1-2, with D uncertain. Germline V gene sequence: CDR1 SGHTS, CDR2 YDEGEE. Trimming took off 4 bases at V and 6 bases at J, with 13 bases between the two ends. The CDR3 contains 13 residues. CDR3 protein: CASSPVGEDGYTF. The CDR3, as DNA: TGTGCCAGCAGCCCGGTTGGGGAGGATGGCTACACCTTC.

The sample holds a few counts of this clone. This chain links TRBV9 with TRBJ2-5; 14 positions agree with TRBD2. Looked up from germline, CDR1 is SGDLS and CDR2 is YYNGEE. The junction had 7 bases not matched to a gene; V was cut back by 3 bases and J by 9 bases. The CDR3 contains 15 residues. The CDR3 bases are TGTGCCAGCAGCGGATGGGGACTAGCGGGGGAGGCCCAGTACTTC. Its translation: CASSGWGLAGEAQYF.

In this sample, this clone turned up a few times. CDR3 DNA: TGTGCCATCAGTGAAGGACAGGGGAAATCCTACGAGCAGTACTTC. Protein sequence: CAISEGQGKSYEQYF. V is TRBV10-3 and J is TRBJ2-7; the match to TRBD1 covers 9 bases. J lost 1 base, V lost 3 bases, and 4 bases had no gene match. The CDR3 covers 15 residues. The germline gives CDR1 ENHRY, CDR2 SYGVKD.

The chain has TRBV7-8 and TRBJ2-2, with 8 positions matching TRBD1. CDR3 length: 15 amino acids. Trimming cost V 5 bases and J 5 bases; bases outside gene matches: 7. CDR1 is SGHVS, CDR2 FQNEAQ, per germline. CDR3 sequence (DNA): TGTGCCAGCAGCGTCACAGGGGGGCGGACCGGGGAGCTGTTTTTT. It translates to CASSVTGGRTGELFF.

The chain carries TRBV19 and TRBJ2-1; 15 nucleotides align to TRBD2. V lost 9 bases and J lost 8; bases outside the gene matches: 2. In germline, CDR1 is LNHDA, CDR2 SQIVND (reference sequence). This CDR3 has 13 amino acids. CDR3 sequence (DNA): TGTGCCAGCGGACTAGCGGGGGGGGATGAGCAGTTCTTC. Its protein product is CASGLAGGDEQFF.